The 2 T cell receptor beta chains listed next were all sequenced from one sample in a study of patients and donors after allogeneic stem cell transplantation. One entry per CDR3 protein, called by TCRdb with MiXCR from the RT-PCR reads. The sample yields over 30,000 distinct CDR3 sequences, 35% to 40% seen once. Sequencing was done on a sample of blood, either unsorted or a sorted T cell fraction (not recorded which). All receptors come from a human donor who was either an allogeneic HSCT recipient or a stem cell or donor lymphocyte infusion donor (not recorded which). It is not recorded whose cells these are; they may come from a transplant donor.

This clonotype was counted a few times. The chain employs TRBV7-6 and TRBJ2-1, with 14 nucleotides matching TRBD2. V lost 2 bases, J lost 8 bases, and 5 bases stayed unmatched. From germline, CDR1 is SGHVS and CDR2 FNYEAQ. This CDR3 has 16 amino acids. This CDR3 reads CASSLRGTSGRDEQFF. The DNA of the CDR3 is TGTGCCAGCAGCTTACGGGGGACTAGCGGGAGAGATGAGCAGTTCTTC.

This clonotype appeared a few times. This chain links TRBV5-8 with TRBJ2-3, with 7 bases matching TRBD1. Germline values: CDR1 SGHTS, CDR2 YDEGEE. Trimming removed 4 bases from V and 2 bases from J; junction bases left unmatched: 7. The CDR3 is 15 amino acids. The CDR3 DNA sequence: TGTGCCAGCAGCCCGACAGGGTATTCCACAGATACGCAGTATTTT. Translating it yields CASSPTGYSTDTQYF.